This T cell receptor (beta chain) was sequenced during a study of shared clonotypes between healthy human individuals. The assay used deep level. Produced via immunoSEQ multiplex PCR; TCRdb's table is partial and in-frame only. The table includes about 1 million clones, around four fifths detected once. CDR1 is LNHDA, CDR2 SQIVND, per germline (reference sequence). V lost 1 base to trimming and J lost 3 bases; unmatched junction nucleotides: 5. This CDR3 is built from 16 residues. V usage is TRBV19 and J usage is TRBJ1-4; 7 nucleotides match TRBD1. This sequence originates from a young man in good health. Material for sequencing was memory CD4+ T cells sorted from blood. As for subset: CD45RA-negative fraction. CDR3 bases: TGTGCCAGTAGTATAGGAGGGGGCCTTCCTAATGAAAAACTGTTTTTT. Its translation: CASSIGGGLPNEKLFF.